This TCR beta chain was captured by sequencing in a study of cytomegalovirus exposure and HLA in healthy donors. Study-wide results and limits: Researchers had no immune exposure information except CMV serostatus available. The authors later found HLA-associated TCR beta chains more clonally expanded than equally common others.

PCR was performed using 60 Vbeta and 13 Jbeta primers. Assay: immunoSEQ multiplex PCR; the TCRdb copy retains only in-frame clones and omits some. The sample shows roughly 260,000 clones, 80% to 90% of them seen only once. Regarding this clone: Its antigen is still unknown.

V lost 4 bases and J 2 bases, leaving 13 bases between the germline ends. CDR3 length: 15 amino acids. Germline-derived CDR1 and CDR2 are SGHRS and YFSETQ. The sequenced sample consisted of PBMCs. The chain is built from TRBV5-1 and TRBJ2-1; D possibly corresponds to TRBD1 (5 bases). The clonotype originates from a woman aged 40 to 50 in good health and CMV-seropositive. CDR3 DNA sequence: TGCGCCAGCAGCCCACCCCTGGACACCTACAATGAGCAGTTCTTC. Residues: CASSPPLDTYNEQFF.